One and the same sample provided the 27 T cell receptor beta chains below, sequenced in a study of T cell responses to AZD1222 COVID-19 vaccine. Some clones are missing from TCRdb's copy, which holds only in-frame ones; the method was immunoSEQ multiplex PCR. The sample has 150,000 to 200,000 clones, roughly 94% seen once. The sample in question was peripheral blood, obtained 28 days after the second AZD1222 dose. The receptors were sampled from an adult who received the AZD1222 COVID-19 vaccine.

The sample holds one count of this clone. The rearrangement joins TRBV6-1 to TRBJ1-5, with unresolved D. Germline V gene lookup returns CDR1 MNHNS and CDR2 SASEGT. Trimming took 3 bases from V and 0 from J, leaving 12 bases between them. The CDR3 has 16 residues. DNA for the CDR3: TGTGCCAGCAGTGACCTAAACAGCTATAGCAATCAGCCCCAGCATTTT. Residues: CASSDLNSYSNQPQHF.

V gene TRBV24-1 combines with J gene TRBJ2-3; D possibly uses TRBD1 or TRBD2 (7 bases each). There are 15 residues in the CDR3. Trimming stripped 4 bases from V and 4 bases from J, with 14 bases between. Germline V gene sequence: CDR1 KGHDR, CDR2 SFDVKD. The CDR3 loop is CATSEGEGASDTQYF. In nucleotides, the CDR3 is TGTGCCACCAGTGAAGGGGAGGGGGCGTCAGATACGCAGTATTTT.

V gene TRBV3-1 (or the pseudogene TRBV3-2) combines with J gene TRBJ2-4; the match to TRBD1 covers 9 bases. Trimming took 2 bases from V and 1 from J; bases not matched to a gene: 3. This CDR3 is built from 16 residues. CDR1 and CDR2 from the germline V gene are LGHDT and YNNKEL (reference sequence). CDR3 DNA sequence: TGTGCCAGCAGCCAAAGACAGGGGGGGGCCAAAAACATTCAGTACTTC. This encodes CASSQRQGGAKNIQYF.

V usage is TRBV11-2 and J usage is TRBJ2-3, with TRBD2 matching 7 bases. The CDR3 spans 16 residues. The V segment lost 1 base and the J segment 4 bases; nucleotides outside the gene matches: 8. Germline V lookup: CDR1 SGHAT, CDR2 FQNNGV. CDR3 in amino acids: CASSLGGGLPSDTQYF. In DNA, the CDR3 is TGTGCCAGCAGCTTAGGCGGGGGACTACCCTCAGATACGCAGTATTTT.

The count of this clone is one. V gene TRBV5-5 combines with J gene TRBJ2-3, with D perhaps matching TRBD2 (5 bases). CDR3 size: 16 residues. V lost 4 bases to trimming and J lost 2 bases, with 17 bases between them. CDR1 and CDR2 from the germline V gene are SGHKS and YYEKEE (reference sequence). CDR3 sequence: CASSLWETPPTDTQYF. CDR3 DNA: TGTGCCAGCAGCCTCTGGGAGACACCGCCCACAGATACGCAGTATTTT.

The chain couples TRBV5-1 to TRBJ2-5; TRBD2 aligns across 10 bases. Germline V gene sequence: CDR1 SGHRS, CDR2 YFSETQ. The CDR3 length is 18 residues. J was trimmed by 2 bases and V by 0 bases; bases with no gene match: 10. CDR3 residues: CASSLGLAGGRGQETQYF. The CDR3 DNA reads as TGCGCCAGCAGCTTGGGACTAGCGGGCGGGCGGGGGCAAGAGACCCAGTACTTC.

This chain connects TRBV5-1 to TRBJ1-1; TRBD1 aligns across 9 bases. CDR3 length equals 14 residues. J was trimmed by 5 bases and V by 2 bases; bases with no gene match: 4. The germline CDR1 and CDR2 sequences are SGHRS and YFSETQ. As DNA, the CDR3 is TGCGCCAGCAGCTTTTCACAGGGGGCAACTGAAGCTTTCTTT. Protein: CASSFSQGATEAFF.

The chain has TRBV21-1 and TRBJ1-4. TRBV21-1 is annotated as a pseudogene. The CDR3 consists of 14 residues. The CDR3 loop reads CASGGGPTNEKLFF. The CDR3 DNA sequence: TGTGCCAGCGGCGGGGGACCAACTAATGAAAAACTGTTTTTT.

This CDR3 reads CASRRVAQSHMNTEAFF. CDR3 DNA sequence: TGTGCCAGCAGGAGAGTAGCACAGTCCCATATGAACACTGAAGCTTTCTTT. This chain links TRBV6-4 with TRBJ1-1; D unclear. This CDR3 region has 17 residues. V was trimmed by 6 bases and J by 0 bases, leaving 20 bases between them. Germline lookup yields CDR1 MRHNA and CDR2 SNTAGT.

The V and J genes are TRBV5-6 and TRBJ2-7; D remains unclear. The CDR3 sequence is 13 residues long. Per the germline V gene, CDR1 is SGHDT and CDR2 is YYEEEE. V lost 1 base, J lost 6 bases, and 11 bases lay in between. CDR3 amino acids: CASSLRATPEQYF. The CDR3 DNA follows: TGTGCCAGCAGCTTGAGGGCGACACCCGAGCAGTACTTC.

The V call is TRBV19, the J call TRBJ1-1; D possibly corresponds to TRBD1 (6 bases). The CDR3 covers 13 residues. CDR1 is LNHDA and CDR2 is SQIVND in the germline V gene (reference sequence). V lost 5 bases and J 1 base, leaving 8 bases between the germline ends. The DNA for the CDR3 is TGTGCCAGTAGTTGGGGGCCGAACACTGAAGCTTTCTTT. The encoded protein is CASSWGPNTEAFF.

This sequence joins TRBV19 and TRBJ1-2; tentative D call: TRBD1 (5 bases). V was trimmed by 7 bases and J by 2 bases, leaving 14 bases between them. The CDR3 is 14 amino acids. Germline values: CDR1 LNHDA, CDR2 SQIVND (reference sequence). CDR3 coding DNA: TGTGCCAGTACCCGGACACGTCCCAACTATGGCTACACCTTC. This encodes CASTRTRPNYGYTF.

The CDR3 coding sequence is TGTGCCAGCACAGCCGGGGAAAGCTATGGCTACACCTTC. Protein: CASTAGESYGYTF. The chain couples TRBV6-5 to TRBJ1-2; D call uncertain. The germline V and J ends were trimmed by 7 bases and 4 bases, with 13 bases remaining between them. CDR3 length: 13 amino acids. Germline-derived CDR1 and CDR2 are MNHEY and SVGAGI.

The V gene is TRBV7-2, the J gene TRBJ2-1; possibly TRBD1 for D (5 bases). Germline V gene lookup returns CDR1 SGHTA and CDR2 FQGNSA. This CDR3 is built from 15 residues. The V gene lost 5 bases and the J gene lost 0 bases, with 11 bases spanning the gap. In DNA, the CDR3 is TGTGCCAGCAGCCCAGGGTTACACTCCTACAATGAGCAGTTCTTC. Amino acids: CASSPGLHSYNEQFF.

This clone came up a few times. CDR3: CASSYALAGGDEQFF. The CDR3 DNA follows: TGTGCCAGCAGTTACGCACTAGCGGGGGGGGATGAGCAGTTCTTC. This chain connects TRBV6-2 or TRBV6-3 to TRBJ2-1; 13 bases match TRBD2. J lost 8 bases, V lost 2 bases, and 3 bases had no gene match. CDR1 and CDR2 (germline): MNHEY, SVGEGT. The CDR3 is 15 residues long.

V is TRBV6-6 and J is TRBJ2-3; D might be TRBD2 (7 bases). Germline values: CDR1 MNHNY, CDR2 SVGAGI (reference sequence). This CDR3 is 15 amino acids long. V was cut by 2 bases and J by 5 bases, with 14 bases left in between. The DNA of the CDR3 is TGTGCCAGCAGTTACAGATCGGGGGGACAAGATACGCAGTATTTT. It is translated as CASSYRSGGQDTQYF.

V is TRBV9 and J is TRBJ1-4, with a possible D match to TRBD1 (6 bases). Germline assignment: CDR1 SGDLS and CDR2 YYNGEE. Deletions cut 4 bases from V and 10 bases from J, with 23 bases between. The CDR3 spans 16 residues. As DNA, the CDR3 is TGTGCCAGCAGCAAAAACGTCGGAGATGGAGGGGGAAAACTGTTTTTT. Translation gives CASSKNVGDGGGKLFF.

The chain carries TRBV30 and TRBJ1-1, with D perhaps matching TRBD1 (6 bases). The germline gives CDR1 GTSNPN, CDR2 SVGIG (reference sequence). The V and J ends lost 2 bases and 5 bases respectively, with 12 bases between them. This CDR3 is 13 amino acids long. The CDR3 protein is CAWSQGGGTEAFF. The CDR3 nucleotides read TGTGCCTGGAGTCAGGGAGGGGGAACTGAAGCTTTCTTT.

The chain has TRBV6-5 and TRBJ2-7, with a weak D call TRBD1 (5 bases). Germline lookup yields CDR1 MNHEY and CDR2 SVGAGI. The CDR3 length is 12 residues. Trimming shortened V by 6 bases and J by 3 bases, and 9 bases separated the two germline ends. CDR3 in DNA: TGTGCCAGCAGCTTCGACAGCTACGAGCAGTACTTC. Translated, it gives CASSFDSYEQYF.

The J gene is TRBJ2-2, the V gene TRBV6-1; D uncertain. The germline CDR1 and CDR2 sequences are MNHNS and SASEGT. The CDR3 spans 14 residues. V was pared by 0 bases and J by 1 base, with 3 bases between. The CDR3 bases are TGTGCCAGCAGTGAAGCAGGGAACACCGGGGAGCTGTTTTTT. Protein sequence: CASSEAGNTGELFF.

The J gene is TRBJ2-5, the V gene TRBV6-5; TRBD1 agrees at 8 bases. V gave up 2 bases and J gave up 5 bases; unmatched junction bases: 1. Looked up from germline, CDR1 is MNHEY and CDR2 is SVGAGI. The CDR3 totals 13 residues. CDR3 protein: CASSYNRGETQYF. DNA of the CDR3: TGTGCCAGCAGTTACAACAGGGGGGAGACCCAGTACTTC.

This clone was counted a single time. The chain combines TRBV13 with TRBJ1-1; D gene uncertain. The CDR3 is 13 residues long. CDR1 and CDR2 (germline): PRHDT, FYEKMQ (reference sequence). V was cut by 5 bases and J by 0 bases, with 7 bases left in between. CDR3 protein: CASSLTVNTEAFF. The CDR3 DNA reads as TGTGCCAGCAGCCTGACGGTGAACACTGAAGCTTTCTTT.

The chain employs TRBV5-1 and TRBJ2-1; perhaps TRBD2 as D (6 bases). The germline V gene encodes CDR1 SGHRS and CDR2 YFSETQ. V gave up 7 bases and J gave up 13 bases, with 18 bases separating them. The CDR3 totals 12 residues. Here the CDR3 reads CASGEDSGLQFF. DNA of the CDR3: TGCGCCAGCGGGGAGGATAGCGGCCTTCAGTTCTTC.

CDR3 DNA sequence: TGTGCCACTACTACAGGGGTGAATTCACCCCTCCACTTT. Translation: CATTTGVNSPLHF. V usage is TRBV6-5 and J usage is TRBJ1-6, with 7 bases that match TRBD1. The V segment lost 10 bases and the J segment 7 bases; nucleotides outside the gene matches: 7. The CDR3 is 13 residues long. Germline assignment: CDR1 MNHEY and CDR2 SVGAGI.

The rearrangement joins TRBV6-5 to TRBJ1-3, with D perhaps TRBD1 (5 bases). Trimming pared 2 bases from V and 6 bases from J, leaving 11 bases between. The length of the CDR3 is 14 residues. Germline V lookup: CDR1 MNHEY, CDR2 SVGAGI. The CDR3 DNA follows: TGTGCCAGCAGTTACCTCCAGGGATCAAACACCATATATTTT. Translated: CASSYLQGSNTIYF.

This sequence joins TRBV10-3 and TRBJ1-1; no firm D call. The CDR3 loop spans 16 amino acids. V was cut by 6 bases and J by 0 bases, with 17 bases left in between. Germline loops: CDR1 ENHRY, CDR2 SYGVKD. The CDR3 coding sequence is TGTGCCATCAGCCCCTCAGCCGGCACCATGAACACTGAAGCTTTCTTT. It encodes CAISPSAGTMNTEAFF.

The CDR3 spells CASSPATGIYGYTF. In DNA, the CDR3 is TGTGCCAGCAGTCCAGCGACGGGAATCTATGGCTACACCTTC. The chain is built from TRBV2 and TRBJ1-2; D is unresolved. The CDR3 is made up of 14 amino acids. Trimming removed 5 bases at V and 4 bases at J, with 14 bases between. Germline assignment: CDR1 SNHLY and CDR2 FYNNEI.